Presented here are 21 T cell receptor beta chains from one specimen sequenced in a study of monozygotic twins with inflammatory bowel disease. TCRdb derives one entry per CDR3 protein from the 5' RACE reads, leaving out DNA. The sample table includes under 350,000 distinct CDR3 sequences. The sample taken for sequencing was blood. The receptors were sampled from a human donor with ulcerative colitis or Crohn's disease, or a healthy co-twin of an affected twin (not recorded which).

The chain is built from TRBV7-2 and TRBJ2-3; TCRdb calls TRBD2, which cannot be checked without DNA. CDR1 is SGHTA, CDR2 FQGNSA, per germline. This CDR3 has 13 residues. The CDR3 loop reads CASSLRTSNTQYF.

The chain employs TRBV12-3 or TRBV12-4 and TRBJ2-6. This CDR3 has 17 residues. CDR3 sequence reads: CASSFGPGDSGANVLTF.

The CDR3 sequence: CASSQQGARKSTEAFF. The rearrangement joins TRBV27 to TRBJ1-1; the TRBD1 assignment by TCRdb is unverifiable without DNA. From germline, CDR1 is MNHEY and CDR2 SMNVEV (reference sequence). The CDR3 contains 16 residues.

V is TRBV29-1 and J is TRBJ2-2; TCRdb proposes TRBD2, but this gene call is untestable without DNA. The CDR3 contains 14 residues. Looked up from germline, CDR1 is SQVTM and CDR2 is ANQGSEA. The CDR3 sequence is CSAKGRVSTGELFF.

V usage is TRBV19 and J usage is TRBJ2-2. Germline-derived CDR1 and CDR2 are LNHDA and SQIVND (reference sequence). The CDR3 length is 12 residues. Here the CDR3 reads CASNLNTGELFF.

The rearrangement links TRBV28 to TRBJ1-2; TCRdb's D gene call, TRBD1, goes unchecked for lack of DNA. Germline lookup yields CDR1 MDHEN and CDR2 SYDVKM. This CDR3 has 15 residues. Here the CDR3 reads CASSSTGQGGYGYTF.

The chain links TRBV3-1 to TRBJ1-5; TCRdb's D call of TRBD1 is untestable without DNA. The CDR3 runs to 15 residues. The germline CDR1 and CDR2 sequences are LGHDT and YNNKEL (reference sequence). The chain's CDR3 is CASSRGTGGYQPQHF. The variable domain in full, completed from reference TRBV3-1 and TRBJ1-5, reads DTAVSQTPKYLVTQMGNDKSIKCEQNLGHDTMYWYKQDSKKFLKIMFSYNNKELIINETVPNRFSPKSPDKAHLNLHINSLELGDSAVYFCASSRGTGGYQPQHFGDGTRLSIL.

The chain joins TRBV3-1 to TRBJ1-1. There are 13 residues in the CDR3. Germline assignment: CDR1 LGHDT and CDR2 YNNKEL (reference sequence). This CDR3 reads CASSQVVGLEAFF.

The J gene is TRBJ2-2, the V gene TRBV7-3; TCRdb selects TRBD2, and the lack of DNA leaves this call unchecked. Germline V gene lookup returns CDR1 SGHTA and CDR2 FQGTGA. CDR3 size: 14 residues. CDR3: CASGLAGGSGELFF.

The CDR3 sequence is CASSPGGTSGSLEGFTDTQYF. This sequence joins TRBV4-3 and TRBJ2-3; the TCRdb D gene call, TRBD2, has no DNA to confirm it. Germline CDR1 reads LGHNA; CDR2 reads YSLEER. The CDR3 runs to 21 residues.

The chain uses TRBV5-6 and TRBJ1-5; TCRdb lists TRBD1, though no DNA is available to test this call. The CDR3 has 14 residues. Germline CDR1 SGHDT, CDR2 YYEEEE. The CDR3 is CASSWGTGNQPQHF.

V usage is TRBV11-3 and J usage is TRBJ2-7; TCRdb returns TRBD2, unconfirmable since there is no DNA. In germline, CDR1 is SGHNT, CDR2 YENEEA. This CDR3 has 15 amino acids. CDR3 in amino acids: CASSSPGLAGAEQYF.

The V call is TRBV2, the J call TRBJ2-2; lacking DNA, the TRBD2 call made by TCRdb goes unchecked. Germline CDR1 and CDR2: SNHLY and FYNNEI. The length of the CDR3 is 14 residues. Here the CDR3 reads CASGTSGNTGELFF.

This sequence joins TRBV10-3 and TRBJ2-1; TCRdb returns TRBD1, unconfirmable since there is no DNA. Germline-derived CDR1 and CDR2 are ENHRY and SYGVKD. The CDR3 is 14 amino acids. CDR3 loop: CAISELAGVDEQFF.

The CDR3 is CSVEAGVKAFF. The chain is built from TRBV29-1 and TRBJ1-1; TCRdb lists TRBD1, though no DNA is available to test this call. In germline, CDR1 is SQVTM, CDR2 ANQGSEA. This CDR3 comprises 11 residues.

The CDR3 protein is CASSLDEFLRTF. V usage is TRBV7-9 and J usage is TRBJ1-2. CDR3 length: 12 residues. The V gene's germline CDR1 is SEHNR and CDR2 FQNEAQ (reference sequence).

The chain employs TRBV9 and TRBJ1-3; the TRBD1 assignment by TCRdb is unverifiable without DNA. CDR1 is SGDLS, CDR2 YYNGEE, per germline. CDR3 size: 15 residues. The CDR3 spells CASSTSGFTGNTIYF.

This sequence joins TRBV6-1 and TRBJ2-7. This CDR3 contains 15 residues. Germline V gives CDR1 MNHNS, CDR2 SASEGT. CDR3 sequence: CASSTDSYNIYEQYF.

The genes are TRBV4-3 and TRBJ2-2. There are 15 residues in the CDR3. Looked up from germline, CDR1 is LGHNA and CDR2 is YSLEER. CDR3 region: CASSQDKAHTGELFF.

The chain employs TRBV20-1 and TRBJ2-5. The germline V gene encodes CDR1 DFQATT and CDR2 SNEGSKA (reference sequence). CDR3 size: 13 residues. The CDR3 loop reads CSARDLGHETQYF.

The chain joins TRBV25-1 to TRBJ2-1. CDR3 length equals 16 residues. The germline V gene has CDR1 MGHDK and CDR2 SYGVNS. The CDR3: CASSEPDRGSYNEQFF.